These T cell receptor beta chains were read from a single sample in a study of early T cells in non-severe SARS-CoV-2 infection. TCRdb called the 5' RACE reads again in MiXCR, with one record for every CDR3 protein. Here the sample spans under 70,000 distinct CDR3 sequences, about 9.9% being singletons. The source material was whole blood. These TCRs come from an adult who was a healthcare worker with PCR-confirmed SARS-CoV-2 infection or an uninfected control (not recorded which). The CDR3 runs from the conserved cysteine through the conserved F or W. Part of the rows lack a size; the others show once, few, many or a class for expanded clones.

CDR3 length,J gene,clone size,V gene,CDR3 protein
16,TRBJ2-5,many,TRBV27,CATRPSAGDNQETQYF
14,TRBJ1-1,few,TRBV24-1,CATSDLAGGTEAFF
14,TRBJ1-5,.,TRBV5-5,CASTGQVSNQPQHF
13,TRBJ2-3,few,TRBV12-5,CASGLPAGDTQYF
17,TRBJ2-5,many,TRBV7-8,CASSLGALAGATETQYF
12,TRBJ2-1,many,TRBV29-1,CSVEVTGVEQFF
13,TRBJ1-6,many,TRBV12-3/TRBV12-4,CASTESTAAPLHF
11,TRBJ1-6,many,TRBV7-3,CASSYNSPLHF
13,TRBJ1-5,many,TRBV2,CASSENSRQPQHF
14,TRBJ2-1,many,TRBV7-9,CASSSTRESIEQFF
17,TRBJ2-1,.,TRBV7-9,CASSSIPGQARYNEQFF
17,TRBJ2-1,.,TRBV11-2,CASSLGYRGPTYNEQFF
15,TRBJ2-4,many,TRBV12-3/TRBV12-4,CASSWGQGTKNIQYF
16,TRBJ2-3,many,TRBV6-4,CASSARSGQPTDTQYF
14,TRBJ1-2,many,TRBV29-1,CSVEGGGPSYGYTF
12,TRBJ2-7,.,TRBV6-5,CASSNAGYEQYF
15,TRBJ2-3,few,TRBV2,CASSPTSAYTDTQYF
16,TRBJ2-3,.,TRBV5-5,CASSLGGTRGTDTQYF
12,TRBJ2-7,many,TRBV5-6,CASSLTGLQQYF
13,TRBJ1-6,.,TRBV11-2,CASSLEGQSPLHF
16,TRBJ2-2,many,TRBV11-2,CASRKGGTGGAGELFF
15,TRBJ2-1,many,TRBV6-6,CASSPQVGGPNEQFF
13,TRBJ2-7,few,TRBV10-1,CASSESSSLEQYF
12,TRBJ1-6,.,TRBV6-2/TRBV6-3,CASSYHNSPLHF
12,TRBJ1-1,.,TRBV7-9,CASRPWGTEAFF
16,TRBJ2-1,many,TRBV6-6,CASSPGLAGIHNEQFF
15,TRBJ2-7,few,TRBV7-9,CASSLEFLAGGEQYF
13,TRBJ2-1,many,TRBV5-1,CASSLSTSVEQFF
12,TRBJ2-7,.,TRBV2,CASSEQIYEQYF
14,TRBJ2-1,many,TRBV6-6,CASSEYRDYNEQFF
14,TRBJ2-2,few,TRBV4-1,CASSQGAVPGELFF
15,TRBJ1-2,many,TRBV19,CASSLDRGNYYGYTF
13,TRBJ2-7,few,TRBV5-5,CASSHTSAYEQYF
14,TRBJ2-2,many,TRBV12-3/TRBV12-4,CASSPDRSTGELFF
16,TRBJ2-3,many,TRBV3-1,CASSQVSRGTTDTQYF
14,TRBJ2-3,.,TRBV24-1,CATSGGVGADTQYF
19,TRBJ2-1,.,TRBV9,CASSVTGGALAGTRNEQFF
15,TRBJ2-1,few,TRBV6-5,CARSFRRGLYNEQFF
15,TRBJ2-7,few,TRBV10-3,CAISEPTGIQYEQYF
13,TRBJ1-1,many,TRBV11-2,CASSSQFNTEAFF
16,TRBJ1-5,many,TRBV19,CASSIARGQRTQPQHF
13,TRBJ2-1,many,TRBV7-9,CADTRRGDDEQFF
15,TRBJ2-3,many,TRBV20-1,CSASQPRGNTDTQYF
17,TRBJ2-1,few,TRBV5-1,CASRTIPLAGEHNEQFF
12,TRBJ1-2,.,TRBV5-6,CASSSGRSGYTF
12,TRBJ2-5,.,TRBV6-6,CASTTPGETQYF
14,TRBJ2-5,.,TRBV7-9,CASSLSAVQETQYF
14,TRBJ1-1,.,TRBV12-3/TRBV12-4,CASSLNLLGTEAFF
13,TRBJ2-7,.,TRBV7-3,CASSLDRNYEQYF